The clone carrying this TCR beta chain appeared a few times. At the DNA level, this CDR3 is encoded by other sequences in the same sample as well. Recruits, aged roughly 18 to 95 years, lived in 24 US areas. Cohort 3 donors counted as recovered after two negative PCRs, clearance, or resolved symptoms. These data are taken from a study of blood T cell repertoires in COVID-19. Germline-derived CDR1 and CDR2 are LNHDA and SQIVND (reference sequence). The CDR3 sequence is 13 residues long. Trimming cost V 3 bases and J 7 bases, with 10 bases left between them. Data came from immunoSEQ multiplex PCR; TCRdb stores just in-frame clones and leaves some out. The sample consists of about 330,000 clones, 92% of them appearing once.

This sequence joins TRBV19 and TRBJ1-5, with D perhaps TRBD1 (5 bases). The sequence was obtained from a woman between 25 and 40 years old who had recovered from COVID-19. Source material: PBMCs or T cells enriched from blood (not recorded which). Here the CDR3 reads CASSIPGNQPQHF. DNA for the CDR3: TGTGCCAGTAGTATCCCAGGGAACCAGCCCCAGCATTTT. Combining the CDR3 with reference TRBV19 and TRBJ1-5 gives the whole variable domain DGGITQSPKYLFRKEGQNVTLSCEQNLNHDAMYWYRQDPGQGLRLIYYSQIVNDFQKGDIAEGYSVSREKKESFPLTVTSAQKNPTAFYLCASSIPGNQPQHFGDGTRLSIL.